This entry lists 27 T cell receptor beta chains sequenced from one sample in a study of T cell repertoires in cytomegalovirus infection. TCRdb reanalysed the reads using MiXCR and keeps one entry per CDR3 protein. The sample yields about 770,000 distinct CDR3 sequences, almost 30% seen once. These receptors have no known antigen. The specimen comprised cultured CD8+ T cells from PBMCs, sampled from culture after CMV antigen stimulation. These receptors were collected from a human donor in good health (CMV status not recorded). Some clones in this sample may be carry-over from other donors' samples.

The CDR3 protein is CASSQNGMGSYEQYF. CDR3 nucleotide sequence: TGTGCCAGCAGCCAAAACGGGATGGGGAGTTACGAGCAGTACTTC. The chain employs TRBV4-2 and TRBJ2-7, with D possibly matching TRBD2 (5 bases). V was shortened by 2 bases and J by 4 bases, with 15 bases between the two germline ends. The CDR3 is 15 amino acids. CDR1 and CDR2 (germline): LGHNA, YNFKEQ.

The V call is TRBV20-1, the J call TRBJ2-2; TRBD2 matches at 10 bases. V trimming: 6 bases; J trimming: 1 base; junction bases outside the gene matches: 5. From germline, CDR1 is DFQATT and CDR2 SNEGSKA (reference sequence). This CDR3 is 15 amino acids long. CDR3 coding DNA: TGCAGTGCGGGTTTAGCGGGGGGGAACACCGGGGAGCTGTTTTTT. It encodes CSAGLAGGNTGELFF.

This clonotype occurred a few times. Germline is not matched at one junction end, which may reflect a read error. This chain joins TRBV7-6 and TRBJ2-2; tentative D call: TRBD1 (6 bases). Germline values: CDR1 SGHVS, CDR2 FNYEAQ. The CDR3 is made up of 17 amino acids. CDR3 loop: CASSGVTQGINTGELFF. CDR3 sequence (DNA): TGTGCTAGCAGTGGCGTGACGCAGGGGATTAACACCGGGGAGCTGTTTTTT.

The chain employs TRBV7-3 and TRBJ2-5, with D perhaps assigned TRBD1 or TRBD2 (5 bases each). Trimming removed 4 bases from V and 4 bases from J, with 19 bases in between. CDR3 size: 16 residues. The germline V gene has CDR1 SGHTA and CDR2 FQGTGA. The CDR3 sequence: CASSSLPRGRRETQYF. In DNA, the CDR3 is TGTGCCAGCAGCTCCCTGCCGAGGGGCCGGCGAGAGACCCAGTACTTC. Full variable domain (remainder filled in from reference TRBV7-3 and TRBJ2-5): GAGVSQTPSNKVTEKGKYVELRCDPISGHTALYWYRQSLGQGPEFLIYFQGTGAADDSGLPNDRFFAVRPEGSVSTLKIQRTERGDSAVYLCASSSLPRGRRETQYFGPGTRLLVL.

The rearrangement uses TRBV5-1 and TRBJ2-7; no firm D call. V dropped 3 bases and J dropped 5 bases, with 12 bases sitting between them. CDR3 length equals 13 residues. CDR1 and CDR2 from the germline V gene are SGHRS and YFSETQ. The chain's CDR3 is CASSSRTFNEQYF. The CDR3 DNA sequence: TGCGCCAGCAGCTCGAGGACCTTTAACGAGCAGTACTTC.

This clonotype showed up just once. CDR3 sequence: CASSLFRRSSSYNSPLHF. DNA for the CDR3: TGTGCCAGCAGCTTGTTCCGACGATCGAGCTCCTATAATTCACCCCTCCACTTT. This chain joins TRBV13 and TRBJ1-6; no reliable D call. CDR3 length equals 18 residues. Between the trimmed V and J ends, which lost 3 bases and 0 bases, there was a span of 15 bases. Looked up from germline, CDR1 is PRHDT and CDR2 is FYEKMQ (reference sequence).

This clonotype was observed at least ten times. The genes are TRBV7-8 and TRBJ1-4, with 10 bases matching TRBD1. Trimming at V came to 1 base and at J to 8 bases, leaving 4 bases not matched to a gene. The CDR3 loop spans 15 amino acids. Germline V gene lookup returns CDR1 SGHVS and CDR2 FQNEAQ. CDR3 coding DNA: TGTGCCAGCAGCTTAGTGGACAGGGGGGGGGAAAAACTGTTTTTT. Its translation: CASSLVDRGGEKLFF.

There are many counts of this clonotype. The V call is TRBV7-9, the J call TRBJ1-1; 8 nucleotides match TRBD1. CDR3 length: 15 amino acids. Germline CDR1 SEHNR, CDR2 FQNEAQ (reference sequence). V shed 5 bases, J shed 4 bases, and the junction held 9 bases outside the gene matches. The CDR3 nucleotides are TGTGCCAGCAGCCCCCCGGACAGGGCATTCACTGAAGCTTTCTTT. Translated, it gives CASSPPDRAFTEAFF.

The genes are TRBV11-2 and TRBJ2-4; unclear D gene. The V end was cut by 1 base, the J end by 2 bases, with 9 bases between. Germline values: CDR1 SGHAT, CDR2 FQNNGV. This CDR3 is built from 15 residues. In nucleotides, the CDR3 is TGTGCCAGCAGCTTAGTCGCCGGACCCAAAAACATTCAGTACTTC. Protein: CASSLVAGPKNIQYF. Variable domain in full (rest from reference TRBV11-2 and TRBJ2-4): EAGVAQSPRYKIIEKRQSVAFWCNPISGHATLYWYQQILGQGPKLLIQFQNNGVVDDSQLPKDRFSAERLKGVDSTLKIQPAKLEDSAVYLCASSLVAGPKNIQYFGAGTRLSVL.

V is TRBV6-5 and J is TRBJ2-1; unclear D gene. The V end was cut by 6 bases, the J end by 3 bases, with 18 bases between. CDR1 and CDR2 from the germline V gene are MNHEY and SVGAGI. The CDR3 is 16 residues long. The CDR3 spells CASRYGRQSIYNEQFF. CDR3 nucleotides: TGTGCCAGCAGGTACGGTAGGCAGTCCATCTACAATGAGCAGTTCTTC.

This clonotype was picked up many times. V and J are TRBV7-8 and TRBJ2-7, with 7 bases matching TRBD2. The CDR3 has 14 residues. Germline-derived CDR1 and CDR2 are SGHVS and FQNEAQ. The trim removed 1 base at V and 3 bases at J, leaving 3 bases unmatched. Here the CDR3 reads CASSLGPSGYEQYV. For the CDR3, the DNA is TGTGCCAGCAGCTTAGGGCCTAGCGGCTACGAGCAGTACGTC.

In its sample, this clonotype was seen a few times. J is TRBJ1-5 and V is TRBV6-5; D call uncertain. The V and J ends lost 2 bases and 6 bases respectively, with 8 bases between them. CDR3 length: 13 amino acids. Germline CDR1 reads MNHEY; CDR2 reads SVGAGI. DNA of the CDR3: TGTGCCAGCAGTTACGGAGGATTTCAGCCCCAGCATTTT. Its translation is CASSYGGFQPQHF.

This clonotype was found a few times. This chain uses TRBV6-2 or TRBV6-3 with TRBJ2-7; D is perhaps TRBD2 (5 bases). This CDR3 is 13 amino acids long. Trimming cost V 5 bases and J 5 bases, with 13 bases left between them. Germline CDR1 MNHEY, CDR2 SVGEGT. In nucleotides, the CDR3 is TGTGCCAGCAGTCCCCCTAGCTACCACGAGCAGTACGTC. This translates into CASSPPSYHEQYV.

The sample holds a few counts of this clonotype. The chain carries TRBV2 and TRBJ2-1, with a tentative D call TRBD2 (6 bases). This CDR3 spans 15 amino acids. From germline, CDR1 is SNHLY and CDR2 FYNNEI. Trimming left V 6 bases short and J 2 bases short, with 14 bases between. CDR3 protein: CASRYRDSPYNEQFF. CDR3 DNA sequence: TGTGCCAGCAGATACCGGGACTCTCCCTACAATGAGCAGTTCTTC.

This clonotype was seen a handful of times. CDR3 sequence (DNA): TGCGCCAGCAGCCAAAGACTAGCGGGGGATACCGGGGAGCTGTTTTTT. Protein sequence: CASSQRLAGDTGELFF. V is TRBV4-1 and J is TRBJ2-2, with 12 bases fitting TRBD2. With 2 bases clipped from V and 5 bases from J, the junction kept 3 bases outside the gene matches. CDR1 is MGHRA, CDR2 YSYEKL, per germline. This CDR3 contains 16 residues.

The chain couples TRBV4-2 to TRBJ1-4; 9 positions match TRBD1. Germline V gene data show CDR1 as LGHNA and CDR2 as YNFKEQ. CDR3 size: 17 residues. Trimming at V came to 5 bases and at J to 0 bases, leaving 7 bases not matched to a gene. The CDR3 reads CASSSPGQGATNEKLFF. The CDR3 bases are TGTGCCAGCAGCTCGCCGGGACAGGGTGCAACTAATGAAAAACTGTTTTTT.

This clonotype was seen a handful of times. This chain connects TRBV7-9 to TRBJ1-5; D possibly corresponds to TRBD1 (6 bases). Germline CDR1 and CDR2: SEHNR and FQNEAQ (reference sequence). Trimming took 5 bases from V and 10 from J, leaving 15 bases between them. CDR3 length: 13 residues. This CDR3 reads CASSGTGAAPQHF. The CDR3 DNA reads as TGTGCCAGCAGCGGAACGGGGGCTGCTCCCCAGCATTTT.

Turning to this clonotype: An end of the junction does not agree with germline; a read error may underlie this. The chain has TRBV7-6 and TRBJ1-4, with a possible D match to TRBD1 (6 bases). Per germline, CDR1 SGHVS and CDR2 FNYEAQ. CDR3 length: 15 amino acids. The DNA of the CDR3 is TGTGCCAGCAGCCCCCTACAGGGTTCTAATGAAAAACTGTCTTTT. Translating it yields CASSPLQGSNEKLSF.

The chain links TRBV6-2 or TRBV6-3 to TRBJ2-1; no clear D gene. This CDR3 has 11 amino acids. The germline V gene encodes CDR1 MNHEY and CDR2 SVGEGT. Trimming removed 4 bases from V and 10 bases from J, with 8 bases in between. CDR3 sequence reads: CASSFREEQFF. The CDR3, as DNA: TGTGCCAGCAGTTTTAGAGAGGAGCAGTTCTTC.

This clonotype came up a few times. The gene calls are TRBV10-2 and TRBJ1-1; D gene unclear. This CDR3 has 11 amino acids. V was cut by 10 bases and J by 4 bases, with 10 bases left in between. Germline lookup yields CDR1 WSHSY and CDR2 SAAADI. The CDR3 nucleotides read TGCGCCACCTTTTTGGGCACTGAAGCTTTCTTT. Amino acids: CATFLGTEAFF.

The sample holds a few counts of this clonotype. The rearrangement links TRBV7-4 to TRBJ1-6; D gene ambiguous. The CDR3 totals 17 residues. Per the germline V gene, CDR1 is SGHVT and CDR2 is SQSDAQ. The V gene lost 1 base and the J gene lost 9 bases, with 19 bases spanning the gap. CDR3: CASSLVAQRQLGSPLHF. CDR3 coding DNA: TGTGCCAGCAGCTTAGTCGCACAGCGCCAGCTCGGTTCACCCCTCCACTTT.

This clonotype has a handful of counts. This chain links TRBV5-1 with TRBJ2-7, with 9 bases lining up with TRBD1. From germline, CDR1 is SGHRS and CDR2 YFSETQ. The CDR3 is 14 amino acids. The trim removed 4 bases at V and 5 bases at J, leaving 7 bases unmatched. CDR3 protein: CASSPWDRVDEQYF. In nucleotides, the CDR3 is TGCGCCAGCAGCCCATGGGACAGGGTCGACGAGCAGTACTTC.

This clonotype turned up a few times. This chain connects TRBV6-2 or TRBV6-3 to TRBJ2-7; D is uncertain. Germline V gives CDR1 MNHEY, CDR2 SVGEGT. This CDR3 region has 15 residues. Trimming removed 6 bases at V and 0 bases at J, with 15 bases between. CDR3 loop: CASSSPSLSSYEQYV. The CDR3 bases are TGTGCCAGCAGCTCCCCCAGCCTGAGCTCCTACGAGCAGTACGTC.

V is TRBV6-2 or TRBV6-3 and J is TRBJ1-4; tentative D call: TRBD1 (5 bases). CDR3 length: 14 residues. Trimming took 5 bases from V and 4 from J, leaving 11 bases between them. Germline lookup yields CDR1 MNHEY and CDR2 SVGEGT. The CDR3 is CASSLDRINEKLFF. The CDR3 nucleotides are TGTGCCAGCAGTCTCGACAGAATTAATGAAAAACTGTTTTTT.

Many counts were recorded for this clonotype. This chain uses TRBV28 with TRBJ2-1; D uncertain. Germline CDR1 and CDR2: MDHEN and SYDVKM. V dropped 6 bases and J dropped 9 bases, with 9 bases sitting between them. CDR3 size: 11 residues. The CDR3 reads CASRGWPEQFF. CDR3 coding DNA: TGTGCCAGCAGGGGGTGGCCTGAGCAGTTCTTC. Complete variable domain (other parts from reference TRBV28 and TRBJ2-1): DVKVTQSSRYLVKRTGEKVFLECVQDMDHENMFWYRQDPGLGLRLIYFSYDVKMKEKGDIPEGYSVSREKKERFSLILESASTNQTSMYLCASRGWPEQFFGPGTRLTVL.

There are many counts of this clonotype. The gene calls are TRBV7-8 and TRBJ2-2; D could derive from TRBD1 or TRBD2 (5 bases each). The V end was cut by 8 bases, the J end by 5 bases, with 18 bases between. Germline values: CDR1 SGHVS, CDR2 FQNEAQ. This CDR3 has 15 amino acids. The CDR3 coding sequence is TGTGCCAGCCTCGTCGGGACCAAGGGGACCGGGGAGCTGTTTTTT. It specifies CASLVGTKGTGELFF.

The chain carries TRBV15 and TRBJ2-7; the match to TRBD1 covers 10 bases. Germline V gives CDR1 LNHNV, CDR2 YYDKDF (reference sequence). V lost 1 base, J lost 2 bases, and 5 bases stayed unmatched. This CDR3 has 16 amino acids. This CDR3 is CATSRGFGQGAYEQYV. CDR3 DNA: TGTGCCACCAGCAGAGGTTTCGGACAGGGGGCCTACGAGCAGTACGTC.